This section outlines one TCR beta chain sequence together with its context. The sample originates from a study of blood T cell repertoires in COVID-19. Across the study: Sources were T cells, B-cell-depleted T cells, or PBMCs; the material itself was cDNA or gDNA.

Seattle cases were enrolled at active infection and followed longitudinally. In the authors' workflow: Scientists estimated how many nucleated cells there were by amplifying reference gene primers. Assay used: immunoSEQ multiplex PCR; TCRdb lists only in-frame clones, some missing. That table gives V, J and clone size, and the DNA gave D and trimming. The sample carries around 94,000 clones, 80% to 95% recorded once. The V end lost 1 base, the J end lost 0 bases, and 10 bases lay between the germline ends. CDR1 is SNHLY and CDR2 is FYNNEI in the germline V gene. The CDR3 is made up of 16 amino acids. This chain uses TRBV2 with TRBJ1-5; D ambiguous. This receptor was identified in a woman aged 50 to 60 with COVID-19, enrolled during active disease. Sequenced material: peripheral blood. CDR3 coding DNA: TGTGCCAGCAGTGAAGTAAACAAACCTAGCAATCAGCCCCAGCATTTT. It yields the protein CASSEVNKPSNQPQHF.